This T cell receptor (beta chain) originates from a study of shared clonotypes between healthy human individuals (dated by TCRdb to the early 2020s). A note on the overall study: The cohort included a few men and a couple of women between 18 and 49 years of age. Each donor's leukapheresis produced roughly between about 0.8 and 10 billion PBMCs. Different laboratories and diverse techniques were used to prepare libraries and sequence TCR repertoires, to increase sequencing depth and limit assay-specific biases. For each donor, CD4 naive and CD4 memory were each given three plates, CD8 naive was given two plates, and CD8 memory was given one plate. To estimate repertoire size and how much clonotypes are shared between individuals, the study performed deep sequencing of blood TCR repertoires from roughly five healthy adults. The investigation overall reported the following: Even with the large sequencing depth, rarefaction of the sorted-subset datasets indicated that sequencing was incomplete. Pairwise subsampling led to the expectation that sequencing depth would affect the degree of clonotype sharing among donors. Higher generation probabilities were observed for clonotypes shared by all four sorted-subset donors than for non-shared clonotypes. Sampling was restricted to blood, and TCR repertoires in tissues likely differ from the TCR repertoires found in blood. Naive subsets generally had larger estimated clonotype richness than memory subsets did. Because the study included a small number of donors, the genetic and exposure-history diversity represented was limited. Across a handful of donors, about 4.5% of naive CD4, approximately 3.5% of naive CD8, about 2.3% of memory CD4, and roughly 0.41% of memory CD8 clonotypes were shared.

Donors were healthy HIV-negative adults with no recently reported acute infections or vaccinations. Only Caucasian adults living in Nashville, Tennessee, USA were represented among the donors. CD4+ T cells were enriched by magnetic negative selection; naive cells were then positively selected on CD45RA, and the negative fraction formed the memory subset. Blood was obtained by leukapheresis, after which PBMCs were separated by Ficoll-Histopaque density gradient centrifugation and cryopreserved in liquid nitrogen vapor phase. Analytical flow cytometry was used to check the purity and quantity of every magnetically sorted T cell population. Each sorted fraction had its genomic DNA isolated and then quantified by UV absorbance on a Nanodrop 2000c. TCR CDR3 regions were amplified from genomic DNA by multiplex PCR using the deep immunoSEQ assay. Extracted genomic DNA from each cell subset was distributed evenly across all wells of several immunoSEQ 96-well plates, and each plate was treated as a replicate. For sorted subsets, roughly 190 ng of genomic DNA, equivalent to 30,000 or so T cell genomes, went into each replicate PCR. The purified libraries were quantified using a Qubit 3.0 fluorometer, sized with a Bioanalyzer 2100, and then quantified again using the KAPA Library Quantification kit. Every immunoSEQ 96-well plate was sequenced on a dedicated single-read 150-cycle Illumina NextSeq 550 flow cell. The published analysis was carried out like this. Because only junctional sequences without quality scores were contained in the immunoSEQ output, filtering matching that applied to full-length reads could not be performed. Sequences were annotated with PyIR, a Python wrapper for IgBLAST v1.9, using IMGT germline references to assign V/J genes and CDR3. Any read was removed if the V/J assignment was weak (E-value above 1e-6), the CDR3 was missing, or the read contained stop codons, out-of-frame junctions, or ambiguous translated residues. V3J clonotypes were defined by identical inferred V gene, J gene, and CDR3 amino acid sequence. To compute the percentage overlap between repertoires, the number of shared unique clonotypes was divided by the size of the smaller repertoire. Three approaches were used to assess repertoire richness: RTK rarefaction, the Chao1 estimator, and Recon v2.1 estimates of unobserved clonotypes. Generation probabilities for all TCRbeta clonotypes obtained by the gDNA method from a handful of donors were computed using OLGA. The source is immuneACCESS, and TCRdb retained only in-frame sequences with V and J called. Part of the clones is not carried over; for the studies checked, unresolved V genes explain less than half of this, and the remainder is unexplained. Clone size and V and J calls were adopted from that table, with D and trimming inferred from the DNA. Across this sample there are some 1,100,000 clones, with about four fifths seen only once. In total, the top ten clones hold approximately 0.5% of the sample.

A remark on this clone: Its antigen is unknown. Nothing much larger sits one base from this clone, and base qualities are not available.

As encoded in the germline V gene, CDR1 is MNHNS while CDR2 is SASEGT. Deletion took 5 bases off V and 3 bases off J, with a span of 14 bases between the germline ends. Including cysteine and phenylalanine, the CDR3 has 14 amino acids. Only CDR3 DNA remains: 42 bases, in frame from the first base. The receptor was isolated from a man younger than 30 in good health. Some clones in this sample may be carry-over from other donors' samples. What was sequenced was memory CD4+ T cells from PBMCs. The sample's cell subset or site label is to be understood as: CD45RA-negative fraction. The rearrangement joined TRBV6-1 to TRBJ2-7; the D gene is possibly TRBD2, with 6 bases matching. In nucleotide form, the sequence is TGTGCCAGCAGTCGGGACTTCCTTGACTACGAGCAGTACTTC. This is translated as CASSRDFLDYEQYF.